The clone carrying this T cell receptor (beta chain) came up many times. The CDR3 is cut off 3 residues early in the read; its end comes from the germline J gene. The data originate from a study of T cell clonality in common variable immunodeficiency. TCRdb's copy holds only in-frame clones and misses some; the assay was immunoSEQ multiplex PCR. The sample holds roughly 79,000 clones, and no clone turns up only once. Trimming cost V 0 bases and J 2 bases; bases outside gene matches: 4. The CDR3 sequence is 15 residues long. Per the germline V gene, CDR1 is SGHRS and CDR2 is YFSETQ. The V call is TRBV5-1, the J call TRBJ2-7; 8 bases are a match to TRBD1. The sequencing sample was made of peripheral blood mononuclear cells. This TCR was sampled from a person between 18 and 75 years old in good health. The CDR3 region is CASSLAQGAAYEQYF. CDR3 DNA (partial): TGCGCCAGCAGCTTGGCCCAGGGGGCGGCCTACGAG.